The 18 T cell receptor beta chains presented below share a single source sample, sequenced in a study of Ad26.COV2.S vaccination and SARS-CoV-2 variants. Sequenced by immunoSEQ multiplex PCR; TCRdb stores in-frame clones only, minus some. The sample lists around 370,000 clones, around 90% occurring once. The sample was peripheral blood, taken after recovery from COVID-19. These receptors came from a human donor who had recovered from COVID-19.

The V gene is TRBV12-5, the J gene TRBJ1-1, with D tentatively TRBD1 (5 bases). CDR1 LGHNT and CDR2 FRNRAP come from the germline V gene. This CDR3 region has 14 residues. The V and J ends lost 5 bases and 1 base respectively, with 11 bases between them. CDR3 in DNA: TGTGCTAGTGGTCCGGGGACGGCGAACACTGAAGCTTTCTTT. Translation: CASGPGTANTEAFF. The variable domain in full, with the rest retrieved from reference TRBV12-5 and TRBJ1-1, is DARVTQTPRHKVTEMGQEVTMRCQPILGHNTVFWYRQTMMQGLELLAYFRNRAPLDDSGMPKDRFSAEMPDATLATLKIQPSEPRDSAVYFCASGPGTANTEAFFGQGTRLTVV.

The chain carries TRBV12-5 and TRBJ1-1; TRBD1 matches 9 bases. With 3 bases clipped from V and 8 bases from J, the junction kept 10 bases outside the gene matches. The CDR3 has 15 residues. Germline V gene lookup returns CDR1 LGHNT and CDR2 FRNRAP. The DNA of the CDR3 is TGTGCTAGTGGTTTCCAGGGACAGGGAAGGCCGGAAGCTTTCTTT. The encoded protein is CASGFQGQGRPEAFF.

The rearrangement uses TRBV6-4 and TRBJ1-1; D call uncertain. The CDR3 contains 15 residues. The ends were cut back, 7 bases at V and 3 bases at J, with 18 bases in the middle. Per germline, CDR1 MRHNA and CDR2 SNTAGT. The CDR3 loop reads CASKRQGSGDTEAFF. DNA of the CDR3: TGTGCCAGCAAACGACAAGGGTCTGGGGACACTGAAGCTTTCTTT.

This clone was found once. This rearrangement joins TRBV19 to TRBJ2-1; a weak D match, TRBD1 (6 bases). This CDR3 comprises 15 residues. Germline V gene sequence: CDR1 LNHDA, CDR2 SQIVND (reference sequence). V gave up 4 bases and J gave up 3 bases, with 13 bases separating them. DNA for the CDR3: TGTGCCAGTAGTACGGCGACAGGTTACTACAATGAGCAGTTCTTC. Encoded protein: CASSTATGYYNEQFF. The whole variable domain, remainder taken from reference TRBV19 and TRBJ2-1, is DGGITQSPKYLFRKEGQNVTLSCEQNLNHDAMYWYRQDPGQGLRLIYYSQIVNDFQKGDIAEGYSVSREKKESFPLTVTSAQKNPTAFYLCASSTATGYYNEQFFGPGTRLTVL.

This chain connects TRBV25-1 to TRBJ2-5; 7 bases are a match to TRBD2. Germline V gene lookup returns CDR1 MGHDK and CDR2 SYGVNS. Germline trimming cut 4 bases from V and 3 bases from J; bases unmatched to any gene: 11. The CDR3 has 16 residues. CDR3 loop: CASSGSGRGREETQYF. CDR3 nucleotides: TGTGCCAGCAGTGGCTCGGGGAGGGGAAGGGAAGAGACCCAGTACTTC.

The CDR3 nucleotides are TGTGCCAGCAGACCCGGGGTAGTTGTGGAGACCCAGTACTTC. It is translated as CASRPGVVVETQYF. The gene calls are TRBV7-2 and TRBJ2-5; D is possibly TRBD2 (5 bases). The CDR3 is made up of 14 amino acids. V lost 6 bases to trimming and J lost 5 bases, with 16 bases between them. The V gene's germline CDR1 is SGHTA and CDR2 FQGNSA. The full variable domain, completed using reference TRBV7-2 and TRBJ2-5, is GAGVSQSPSNKVTEKGKDVELRCDPISGHTALYWYRQSLGQGLEFLIYFQGNSAPDKSGLPSDRFSAERTGGSVSTLTIQRTQQEDSAVYLCASRPGVVVETQYFGPGTRLLVL.

The CDR3 DNA reads as TGTGCCAGCAGCTCTATGACAGGATTGAACACTGAAGCTTTCTTT. This gives the protein CASSSMTGLNTEAFF. The J gene is TRBJ1-1, the V gene TRBV7-6; tentative D call: TRBD1 (6 bases). There are 15 residues in the CDR3. Trimming took 4 bases from V and 0 from J, leaving 12 bases between them. Looked up from germline, CDR1 is SGHVS and CDR2 is FNYEAQ.

The V and J genes are TRBV18 and TRBJ2-7; D not resolved. Germline loops: CDR1 KGHSH, CDR2 LQKENI. V lost 6 bases and J 5 bases, leaving 11 bases between the germline ends. The CDR3 consists of 12 residues. CDR3: CASSLDRDEQYF. CDR3 DNA sequence: TGTGCCAGCTCCCTGGACCGGGACGAGCAGTACTTC. The full variable domain, its missing parts supplied by reference TRBV18 and TRBJ2-7, is NAGVMQNPRHLVRRRGQEARLRCSPMKGHSHVYWYRQLPEEGLKFMVYLQKENIIDESGMPKERFSAEFPKEGPSILRIQQVVRGDSAAYFCASSLDRDEQYFGPGTRLTVT.

The rearrangement uses TRBV6-5 and TRBJ2-2; D unclear. The germline gives CDR1 MNHEY, CDR2 SVGAGI. Deletions cut 7 bases from V and 6 bases from J, with 12 bases between. This CDR3 region has 13 residues. The CDR3, as DNA: TGTGCCAGCAAAAGGGTTGGCTCCGGGGAGCTGTTTTTT. It translates to CASKRVGSGELFF.

A word on this clone: Additional DNA sequences in this sample encode the identical CDR3. The chain is built from TRBV5-1 and TRBJ1-1, with unresolved D. This CDR3 is built from 11 residues. The germline V and J ends were trimmed by 4 bases and 8 bases, with 9 bases remaining between them. Germline loops: CDR1 SGHRS, CDR2 YFSETQ. The CDR3 DNA sequence: TGCGCCAGCAGCGCCGATAGGGAAGCTTTCTTT. It encodes CASSADREAFF.

The rearrangement uses TRBV19 and TRBJ1-5; no reliable D call. Germline CDR1 reads LNHDA; CDR2 reads SQIVND (reference sequence). Between the trimmed V and J ends, which lost 5 bases and 3 bases, there was a span of 17 bases. This CDR3 is built from 16 residues. CDR3 protein: CASSLTPETNNQPQHF. As DNA, the CDR3 is TGTGCCAGTAGTCTCACGCCAGAGACAAACAATCAGCCCCAGCATTTT.

The chain has TRBV19 and TRBJ1-5, with D hard to call. This CDR3 is built from 13 residues. Germline-derived CDR1 and CDR2 are LNHDA and SQIVND (reference sequence). Between the trimmed V and J ends, which lost 7 bases and 7 bases, there was a span of 14 bases. The DNA for the CDR3 is TGTGCCAGTATGGTACTAGGTATCCAGCCCCAGCATTTT. Protein: CASMVLGIQPQHF.

The rearrangement links TRBV15 to TRBJ1-5; TRBD1 might be the D (5 bases). The CDR3 has 14 residues. The V end lost 2 bases, the J end lost 0 bases, and 5 bases lay between the germline ends. CDR1 is LNHNV and CDR2 is YYDKDF in the germline V gene (reference sequence). As DNA, the CDR3 is TGTGCCACCAGCAGAACAGGTAGCAATCAGCCCCAGCATTTT. This codes for CATSRTGSNQPQHF.

As concerns this clone: Additional DNA sequences in this sample encode the identical CDR3. The chain links TRBV7-9 to TRBJ2-7, with TRBD1 matching 9 bases. V lost 5 bases and J lost 6; bases outside the gene matches: 5. The CDR3 spans 13 residues. Per the germline V gene, CDR1 is SEHNR and CDR2 is FQNEAQ (reference sequence). The CDR3 sequence is CASSLGTGSEQYF. CDR3 in DNA: TGTGCCAGCAGCCTCGGGACAGGGTCCGAGCAGTACTTC. The complete variable domain, with remaining parts taken from reference TRBV7-9 and TRBJ2-7, reads DTGVSQNPRHKITKRGQNVTFRCDPISEHNRLYWYRQTLGQGPEFLTYFQNEAQLEKSRLLSDRFSAERPKGSFSTLEIQRTEQGDSAMYLCASSLGTGSEQYFGPGTRLTVT.

The V gene is TRBV6-6, the J gene TRBJ2-5; unclear D gene. Germline V gives CDR1 MNHNY, CDR2 SVGAGI (reference sequence). Deletions cut 6 bases from V and 2 bases from J, with 13 bases between. This CDR3 region has 14 residues. DNA of the CDR3: TGTGCCAGCAGCCTACCTAGGAGTCAAGAGACCCAGTACTTC. Protein product: CASSLPRSQETQYF.

The chain joins TRBV6-2 or TRBV6-3 to TRBJ1-5; a weak D match, TRBD1 (5 bases). This CDR3 has 17 amino acids. The germline V and J ends were trimmed by 6 bases and 3 bases, with 21 bases remaining between them. Germline V gene data show CDR1 as MNHEY and CDR2 as SVGEGT. The CDR3 DNA is TGTGCCAGCAGGCCTTTCCGCGGCGGAGGGGTCAATCAGCCCCAGCATTTT. Translating gives CASRPFRGGGVNQPQHF.

The chain combines TRBV11-2 with TRBJ2-7; TRBD1 agrees at 11 bases. The CDR3 extends over 15 amino acids. J gave up 3 bases and V 6 bases, and 7 bases lay outside the gene matches. Germline values: CDR1 SGHAT, CDR2 FQNNGV. The CDR3 DNA reads TGTGCCAGCAGTTTCACCGGGACAGGGGGCTACGAGCAGTACTTC. Encoded protein: CASSFTGTGGYEQYF.

Only a few counts were recorded for this clone. The chain uses TRBV4-1 and TRBJ1-2; D might be TRBD1 (6 bases). Trimming left V 0 bases short and J 5 bases short, with 10 bases between. This CDR3 contains 14 residues. Looked up from germline, CDR1 is MGHRA and CDR2 is YSYEKL. CDR3 in amino acids: CASSQDSRGYGYTF. In DNA, the CDR3 is TGCGCCAGCAGCCAAGATTCCAGGGGTTATGGCTACACCTTC.